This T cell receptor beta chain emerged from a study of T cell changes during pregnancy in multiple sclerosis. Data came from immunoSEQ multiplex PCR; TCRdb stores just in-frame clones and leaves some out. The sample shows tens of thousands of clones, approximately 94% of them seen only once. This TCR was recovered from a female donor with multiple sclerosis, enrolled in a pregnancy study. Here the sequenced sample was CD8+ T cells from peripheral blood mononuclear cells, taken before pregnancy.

The DNA of the CDR3 is TGTGCCAGCTCCGCCCACAGATCGAGATCTGGAAACACCATATATTTT. Its translation: CASSAHRSRSGNTIYF. This chain links TRBV18 with TRBJ1-3; D gene ambiguous. The germline V gene has CDR1 KGHSH and CDR2 LQKENI. The CDR3 length is 16 residues. Trimming left V 6 bases short and J 1 base short, with 16 bases between.